The entry below describes one TCR beta chain. The source of the sample is a study of T cell changes during pregnancy in multiple sclerosis. Sequencing was performed with immunoSEQ multiplex PCR; in TCRdb, only in-frame clones are kept and a portion is missing. The profile shows approximately 30,000 clones, 88% of them singletons. CDR1 and CDR2 from the germline V gene are WSHSY and SAAADI. CDR3 length: 14 amino acids. V gave up 4 bases and J gave up 2 bases, with 11 bases separating them. The sequence derives from a female donor with multiple sclerosis, enrolled in a pregnancy study. The sequencing used CD8+ T cells from peripheral blood mononuclear cells, collected in the second trimester of pregnancy. The chain joins TRBV10-2 to TRBJ1-1, with no clear D. CDR3 sequence reads: CASSGNRVNTEAFF. As DNA, the CDR3 is TGCGCCAGCAGTGGAAACAGAGTTAACACTGAAGCTTTCTTT.